This TCR beta chain was identified during a study of PD-L1 blockade in urothelial cancer. As for the study in general: T cell content in blood samples showed a median of 141,255.

The CDR3 runs to 15 residues. Study-wide results and limits: Expansion of tumor-associated blood clones at 3 weeks was greater in durable-benefit patients.

Profiling relied on immunoSEQ multiplex PCR, and the TCRdb table lists in-frame clones only, not all of them. The sample lists nearly 45,000 clones, almost 85% occurring once. This clone was seen a handful of times. What it recognizes is unknown. Documented time point: peripheral blood 6 weeks after treatment start. The genes are TRBV21-1 and TRBJ2-1; the tabulated D call, TRBD1, remains unverified against the DNA. TRBV21-1 is a pseudogene segment. The TCR originated in a man between 60 and 70 years old with urothelial cancer. The sample consisted of PBMCs, taken around atezolizumab (anti-PD-L1) treatment. Here the CDR3 reads CASSKRTGTYNEQFF. The CDR3 DNA is TGTGCCAGCAGCAAAAGGACAGGGACCTACAATGAGCAGTTCTTC.